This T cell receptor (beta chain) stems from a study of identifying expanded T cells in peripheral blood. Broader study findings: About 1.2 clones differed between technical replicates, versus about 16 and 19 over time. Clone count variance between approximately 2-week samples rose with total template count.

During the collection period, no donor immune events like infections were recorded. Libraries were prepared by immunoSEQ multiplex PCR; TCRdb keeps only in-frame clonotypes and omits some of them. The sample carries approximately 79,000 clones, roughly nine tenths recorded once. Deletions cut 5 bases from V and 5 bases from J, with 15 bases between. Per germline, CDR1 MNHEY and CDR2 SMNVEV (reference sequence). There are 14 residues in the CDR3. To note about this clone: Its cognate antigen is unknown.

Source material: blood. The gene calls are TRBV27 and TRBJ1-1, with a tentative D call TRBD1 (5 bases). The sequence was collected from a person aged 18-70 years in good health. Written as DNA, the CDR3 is TGTGCCAGCAGTCCCCGTGGGGGAGGGACTGAAGCTTTCTTT. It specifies CASSPRGGGTEAFF.